These 23 T cell receptor beta chains originate from one sample sequenced in a study of blood T cells in healthy people across ages. A J-beta primer mix and a sample-barcoded 5' primer were used in a second PCR of about 7 to 12 cycles. TCRdb re-called the 5' RACE reads through MiXCR, storing one row per CDR3 protein. The sample carries some 1.5 million distinct CDR3 sequences, 28% recorded once. Material for sequencing was blood. The source of these receptors is a woman in her 30s in good health.

In its sample, this clonotype was seen many times. The rearrangement links TRBV13 to TRBJ2-1, with 7 positions matching TRBD1. This CDR3 comprises 16 residues. CDR1 is PRHDT and CDR2 is FYEKMQ in the germline V gene (reference sequence). J gave up 4 bases and V 6 bases, and 12 bases lay outside the gene matches. The CDR3 nucleotides are TGTGCCAGCAGACCCCCCCGGGACAGTTTGTACAATGAGCAGTTCTTC. Translation gives CASRPPRDSLYNEQFF.

This clonotype was observed many times. The J gene is TRBJ2-3, the V gene TRBV20-1; D ambiguous. CDR1 DFQATT and CDR2 SNEGSKA come from the germline V gene (reference sequence). V lost 3 bases, J lost 5 bases, and 9 bases lay in between. This CDR3 is built from 12 residues. CDR3 sequence (DNA): TGCAGTGCTAGTTATCTCTTAGATACGCAGTATTTT. Its translation is CSASYLLDTQYF.

This clonotype occurred many times. The chain joins TRBV12-3 or TRBV12-4 to TRBJ2-3; D is undetermined. Trimming left V 6 bases short and J 4 bases short, with 8 bases between. The CDR3 loop spans 12 amino acids. DNA for the CDR3: TGTGCCAGCAGCTTAACCGCAGATACGCAGTATTTT. It translates to CASSLTADTQYF.

This clonotype was observed at least ten times. The V gene is TRBV29-1, the J gene TRBJ2-3, with 7 bases aligning to TRBD1. This CDR3 is 12 amino acids long. V dropped 7 bases and J dropped 2; count of bases not matched to a gene: 3. Germline values: CDR1 SQVTM, CDR2 ANQGSEA. The CDR3 loop is CSGGGHTDTQYF. CDR3 sequence (DNA): TGCAGCGGAGGGGGCCACACAGATACGCAGTATTTT.

The chain links TRBV4-1 to TRBJ2-6, with D perhaps TRBD1 (6 bases). This CDR3 is built from 17 residues. Deletions cut 7 bases from V and 0 bases from J, with 16 bases between. Germline CDR1 MGHRA, CDR2 YSYEKL. The CDR3 reads CASTRAGDNSGANVLTF. The CDR3 bases are TGCGCCAGCACCCGGGCAGGGGACAACTCTGGGGCCAACGTCCTGACTTTC.

This clonotype was detected a few times. At one end the junction does not follow the germline gene, possibly because of a read error. The CDR3: CASSSLGTEETRYF. DNA for the CDR3: TGTGCCAGCAGCTCCCTTGGAACGGAAGAGACCCGGTACTTC. The genes are TRBV9 and TRBJ2-5; D not certain. The germline V gene encodes CDR1 SGDLS and CDR2 YYNGEE. The CDR3 consists of 14 residues.

The sample holds a few counts of this clonotype. Here the CDR3 DNA reads TGTGCCAGCAACTTGAAGACGGGAGACCCAGATACGCAGTATTTT. Residues: CASNLKTGDPDTQYF. The V call is TRBV28, the J call TRBJ2-3; D might be TRBD2 (6 bases). This CDR3 is built from 15 residues. V was pared by 7 bases and J by 4 bases, with 18 bases between. CDR1 is MDHEN, CDR2 SYDVKM, per germline.

As concerns this clonotype: At one of its ends the junction is not consistent with the germline gene, which may arise from a read error. The V call is TRBV3-1, the J call TRBJ2-1; D unresolved. Germline lookup yields CDR1 LGHDT and CDR2 YNNKEL (reference sequence). The CDR3 has 14 amino acids. The CDR3 reads CASSPWAIYDEQFF. The CDR3 coding sequence is TGTGCCAGCAGCCCCTGGGCCATCTACGATGAGCAGTTCTTC.

V is TRBV20-1 and J is TRBJ2-7; D tentatively reads TRBD1 or TRBD2 (5 bases each). Trimming took 2 bases from V and 6 from J, leaving 17 bases between them. This CDR3 has 14 residues. The germline V gene has CDR1 DFQATT and CDR2 SNEGSKA (reference sequence). This CDR3 is CSARQGDGSLEQYF. For the CDR3, the DNA is TGCAGTGCTAGACAGGGCGATGGGAGCCTCGAGCAGTACTTC.

With regard to this clonotype: This sequence may be a read error, since a much larger clone differs from it by one base. V gene TRBV21-1 combines with J gene TRBJ2-7; the table calls TRBD1, which could not be checked here. TRBV21-1 corresponds to a pseudogene. CDR3 length: 16 residues. This CDR3 is CASRPYGRGRSEAQYF. CDR3 coding DNA: TGTGCCAGCAGACCATACGGGAGGGGGCGCAGCGAGGCCCAGTACTTC.

This clonotype was picked up a small number of times. The chain is built from TRBV24-1 and TRBJ2-3, with 10 positions matching TRBD1. Trimming removed 8 bases from V and 6 bases from J; junction bases left unmatched: 10. The CDR3 spans 15 residues. Germline V lookup: CDR1 KGHDR, CDR2 SFDVKD. The CDR3: CATKLRDRGLDTQYF. The CDR3 bases are TGTGCCACCAAGCTCCGGGACAGGGGTTTGGATACGCAGTATTTT.

This clonotype has ten or more counts. V gene TRBV11-2 combines with J gene TRBJ2-7; 10 bases line up with TRBD2. CDR1 is SGHAT, CDR2 FQNNGV, per germline. The V and J ends lost 1 base and 0 bases, in that order; junction bases with no gene match: 6. This CDR3 comprises 17 residues. The CDR3 sequence is CASSLGRGLAISYEQYF. CDR3 coding DNA: TGTGCCAGCAGCTTAGGGAGGGGACTAGCGATCTCCTACGAGCAGTACTTC.

In regard to this clonotype: The conserved final phenylalanine or tryptophan is absent from the CDR3, which likely points to a read error. V gene TRBV7-2 combines with J gene TRBJ1-5; 8 nucleotides line up with TRBD1. CDR3 length: 15 amino acids. The V gene end was trimmed by 6 bases and the J gene end by 4 bases; junction bases not matched to a gene: 8. Germline CDR1 is SGHTA and CDR2 is FQGNSA. DNA for the CDR3: TGTGCCAGCAGTGGACAGGGTTGGGTTAATCAGCCCCAGCATTGT. This translates into CASSGQGWVNQPQHC.

This clonotype was observed once. The CDR3 protein is CSATPFGTQYGYYNEQFF. The CDR3 bases are TGCAGTGCTACCCCGTTCGGGACCCAATACGGGTATTACAATGAGCAGTTCTTC. The chain recombines TRBV20-1 with TRBJ2-1; D may match TRBD1 or TRBD2 (5 bases each). The CDR3 is 18 amino acids. Trimming shortened V by 4 bases and J by 4 bases, and 26 bases separated the two germline ends. Germline V gives CDR1 DFQATT, CDR2 SNEGSKA (reference sequence).

Many counts were recorded for this clonotype. The rearrangement uses TRBV11-2 and TRBJ2-5; maybe TRBD1 (6 bases). Germline V gene sequence: CDR1 SGHAT, CDR2 FQNNGV. Between the trimmed V and J ends, which lost 2 bases and 1 base, there was a span of 11 bases. The CDR3 totals 15 residues. The CDR3 DNA sequence: TGTGCCAGCAGCTTATCCCCAGGGGCCCAAGAGACCCAGTACTTC. It is translated as CASSLSPGAQETQYF.

V gene TRBV6-5 combines with J gene TRBJ1-2, with 7 positions matching TRBD1. Germline values: CDR1 MNHEY, CDR2 SVGAGI. The CDR3 runs to 14 residues. V lost 4 bases and J lost 7; bases outside the gene matches: 9. The CDR3 here is CASSSGQSRRGYTF. CDR3 in DNA: TGTGCCAGCAGTTCGGGACAGTCGCGCCGTGGCTACACCTTC.

This chain connects TRBV12-3 or TRBV12-4 to TRBJ2-2; D is possibly TRBD1 or TRBD2 (5 bases each). Between the trimmed V and J ends, which lost 5 bases and 0 bases, there was a span of 16 bases. This CDR3 contains 17 residues. CDR3: CASSPPGPSANTGELFF. The CDR3 DNA reads TGTGCCAGCAGTCCGCCGGGACCTTCGGCGAACACCGGGGAGCTGTTTTTT.

This clonotype came up once. This chain uses TRBV11-2 with TRBJ2-3; D not resolved. V gave up 1 base and J gave up 3 bases, with 17 bases separating them. The CDR3 is made up of 17 amino acids. CDR1 SGHAT and CDR2 FQNNGV come from the germline V gene. The CDR3 DNA is TGTGCCAGCAGCTTAGGTTTCGGCGACTTTGGAACAGATACGCAGTATTTT. Translation gives CASSLGFGDFGTDTQYF.

The chain uses TRBV20-1 and TRBJ2-4; D unclear. The germline CDR1 and CDR2 sequences are DFQATT and SNEGSKA (reference sequence). Deletions cut 6 bases from V and 8 bases from J, with 17 bases between. This CDR3 spans 13 amino acids. Here the CDR3 reads CSAQDATLDIQYF. CDR3 sequence (DNA): TGCAGTGCCCAGGACGCTACCTTGGACATTCAGTACTTC.

The chain is built from TRBV10-3 and TRBJ1-6; TRBD1 matches at 7 bases. After removal of 10 bases from V and 0 bases from J, the junction contained 6 bases not matched to a gene. The CDR3 sequence is 15 residues long. CDR1 and CDR2 from the germline V gene are ENHRY and SYGVKD. CDR3 in DNA: TGTGCCAGTAGGACAGGACACTCCTATAATTCACCCCTCCACTTT. Translation gives CASRTGHSYNSPLHF.

The genes are TRBV6-1 and TRBJ1-1, with a weak D call TRBD1 (6 bases). CDR3 length equals 17 residues. V lost 4 bases and J 0 bases, leaving 18 bases between the germline ends. Germline V gene lookup returns CDR1 MNHNS and CDR2 SASEGT. The CDR3 is CASSVTGAGVLNTEAFF. The CDR3 region has the DNA TGTGCCAGCAGTGTCACGGGGGCAGGGGTCCTGAACACTGAAGCTTTCTTT.

The chain employs TRBV20-1 and TRBJ1-2, with a possible D match to TRBD1 (5 bases). The CDR3 runs to 13 residues. Trimming took 0 bases from V and 5 from J, leaving 10 bases between them. Germline CDR1 is DFQATT and CDR2 is SNEGSKA (reference sequence). The CDR3 reads CSARERDPYGYTF. For the CDR3, the DNA is TGCAGTGCTAGAGAGAGGGACCCTTATGGCTACACCTTC.

This chain joins TRBV10-3 and TRBJ2-1, with D possibly TRBD2 on 7 matching bases. V lost 3 bases and J 5 bases, leaving 11 bases between the germline ends. Germline-derived CDR1 and CDR2 are ENHRY and SYGVKD. The CDR3 spans 14 residues. CDR3 nucleotide sequence: TGTGCCATCAGTGAAGGCGGGGGCCACAATGAGCAGTTCTTC. It specifies CAISEGGGHNEQFF.